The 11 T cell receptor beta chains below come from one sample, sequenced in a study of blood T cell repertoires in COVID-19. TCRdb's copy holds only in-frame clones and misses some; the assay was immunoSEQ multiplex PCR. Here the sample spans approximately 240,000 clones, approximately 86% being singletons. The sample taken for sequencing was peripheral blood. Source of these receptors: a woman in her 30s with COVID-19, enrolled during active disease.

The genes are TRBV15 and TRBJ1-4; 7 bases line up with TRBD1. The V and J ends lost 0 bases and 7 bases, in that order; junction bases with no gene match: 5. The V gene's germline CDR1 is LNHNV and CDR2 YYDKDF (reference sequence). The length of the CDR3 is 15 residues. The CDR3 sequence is CATSRDRGNSEKLFF. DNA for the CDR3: TGTGCCACCAGCAGAGACAGGGGGAATAGTGAAAAACTGTTTTTT.

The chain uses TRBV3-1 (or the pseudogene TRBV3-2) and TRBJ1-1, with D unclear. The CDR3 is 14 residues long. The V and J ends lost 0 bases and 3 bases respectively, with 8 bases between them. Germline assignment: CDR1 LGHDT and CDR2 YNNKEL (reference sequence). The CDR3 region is CASSQEGVDTEAFF. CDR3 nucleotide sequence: TGTGCCAGCAGCCAAGAGGGCGTGGACACTGAAGCTTTCTTT.

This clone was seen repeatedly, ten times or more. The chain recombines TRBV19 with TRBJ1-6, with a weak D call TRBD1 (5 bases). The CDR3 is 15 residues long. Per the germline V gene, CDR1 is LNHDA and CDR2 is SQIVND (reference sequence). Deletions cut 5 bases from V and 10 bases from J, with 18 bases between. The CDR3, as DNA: TGTGCCAGTAGTGGATCGGCGGGGACGAACTCACCCCTCCACTTT. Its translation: CASSGSAGTNSPLHF. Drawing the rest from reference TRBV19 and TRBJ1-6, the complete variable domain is DGGITQSPKYLFRKEGQNVTLSCEQNLNHDAMYWYRQDPGQGLRLIYYSQIVNDFQKGDIAEGYSVSREKKESFPLTVTSAQKNPTAFYLCASSGSAGTNSPLHFGNGTRLTVT.

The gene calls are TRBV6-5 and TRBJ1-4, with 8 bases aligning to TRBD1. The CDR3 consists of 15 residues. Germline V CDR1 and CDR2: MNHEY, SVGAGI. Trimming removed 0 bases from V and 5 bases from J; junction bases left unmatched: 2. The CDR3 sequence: CASSYSTGENEKLFF. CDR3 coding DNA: TGTGCCAGCAGTTACTCGACAGGGGAGAATGAAAAACTGTTTTTT.

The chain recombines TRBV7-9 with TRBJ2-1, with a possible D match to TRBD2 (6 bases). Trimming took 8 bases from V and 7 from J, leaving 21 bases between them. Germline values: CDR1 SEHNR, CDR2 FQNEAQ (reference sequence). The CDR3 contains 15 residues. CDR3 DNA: TGTGCCAGCCGCGACACGGGGGAAGAGAGGAATGAGCAGTTCTTC. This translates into CASRDTGEERNEQFF.

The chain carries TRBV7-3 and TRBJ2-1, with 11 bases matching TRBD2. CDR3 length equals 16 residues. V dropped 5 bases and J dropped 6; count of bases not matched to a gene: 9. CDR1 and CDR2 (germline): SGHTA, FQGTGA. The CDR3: CASSGGLAGGGNEQFF. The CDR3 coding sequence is TGTGCCAGCAGCGGGGGTCTAGCGGGAGGCGGCAATGAGCAGTTCTTC.

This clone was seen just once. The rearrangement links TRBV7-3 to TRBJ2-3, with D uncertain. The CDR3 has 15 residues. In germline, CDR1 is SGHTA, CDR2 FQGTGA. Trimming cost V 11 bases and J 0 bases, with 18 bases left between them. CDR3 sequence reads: CAESRTPPSTDTQYF. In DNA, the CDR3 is TGTGCCGAGTCCCGTACGCCTCCTAGCACAGATACGCAGTATTTT.

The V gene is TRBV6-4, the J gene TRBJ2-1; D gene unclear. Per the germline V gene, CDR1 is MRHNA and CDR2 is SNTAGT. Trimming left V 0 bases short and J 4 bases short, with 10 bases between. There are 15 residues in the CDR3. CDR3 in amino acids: CASSDSASSYNEQFF. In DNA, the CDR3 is TGTGCCAGCAGTGACTCGGCTTCGTCTTACAATGAGCAGTTCTTC.

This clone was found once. The CDR3 loop is CASGLVVGSGSIQYF. CDR3 DNA: TGTGCTAGTGGTTTGGTGGTCGGTAGCGGGAGTATACAGTACTTC. V usage is TRBV12-5 and J usage is TRBJ2-7; TRBD2 matches at 9 bases. Germline lookup yields CDR1 LGHNT and CDR2 FRNRAP. V shed 0 bases and J 10 bases; nucleotides not matched to a gene: 10. The CDR3 spans 15 residues.

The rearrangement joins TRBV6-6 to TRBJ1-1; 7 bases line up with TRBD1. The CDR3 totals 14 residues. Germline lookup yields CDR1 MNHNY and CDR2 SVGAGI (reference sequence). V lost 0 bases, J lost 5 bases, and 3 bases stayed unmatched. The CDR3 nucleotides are TGTGCCAGCAGTTACTCGTCCAGGGGGACTGAAGCTTTCTTT. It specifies CASSYSSRGTEAFF.

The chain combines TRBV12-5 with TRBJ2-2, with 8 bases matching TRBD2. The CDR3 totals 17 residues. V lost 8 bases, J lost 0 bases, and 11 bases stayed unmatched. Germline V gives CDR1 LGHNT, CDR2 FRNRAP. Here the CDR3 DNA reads TGTGCTAGTTCCGACAAAATAGCGGGAACGAACACCGGGGAGCTGTTTTTT. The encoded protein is CASSDKIAGTNTGELFF.